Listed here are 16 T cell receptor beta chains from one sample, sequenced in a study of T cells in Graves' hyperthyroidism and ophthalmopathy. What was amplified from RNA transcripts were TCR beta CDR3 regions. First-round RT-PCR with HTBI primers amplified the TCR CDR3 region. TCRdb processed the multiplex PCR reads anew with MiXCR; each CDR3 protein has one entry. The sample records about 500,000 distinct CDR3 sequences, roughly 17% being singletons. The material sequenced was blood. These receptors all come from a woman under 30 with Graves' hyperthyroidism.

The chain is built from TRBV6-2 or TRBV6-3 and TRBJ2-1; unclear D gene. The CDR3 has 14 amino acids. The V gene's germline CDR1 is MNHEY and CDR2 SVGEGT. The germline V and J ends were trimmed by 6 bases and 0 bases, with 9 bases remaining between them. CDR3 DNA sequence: TGTGCCAGCAGGGGCGAGACCTCCTACAATGAGCAGTTCTTC. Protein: CASRGETSYNEQFF.

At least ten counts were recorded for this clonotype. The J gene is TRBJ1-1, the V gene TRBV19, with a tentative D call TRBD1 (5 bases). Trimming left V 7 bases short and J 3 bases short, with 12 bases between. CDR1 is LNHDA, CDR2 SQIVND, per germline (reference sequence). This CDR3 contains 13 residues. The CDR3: CASMPGTDTEAFF. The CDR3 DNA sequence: TGTGCCAGTATGCCAGGGACGGACACTGAAGCTTTCTTT.

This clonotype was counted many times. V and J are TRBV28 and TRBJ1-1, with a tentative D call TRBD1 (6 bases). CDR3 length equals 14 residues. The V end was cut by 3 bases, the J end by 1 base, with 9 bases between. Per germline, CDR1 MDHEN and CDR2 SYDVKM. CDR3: CASSFQTGNTEAFF. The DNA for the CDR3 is TGTGCCAGCAGTTTCCAGACAGGGAACACTGAAGCTTTCTTT.

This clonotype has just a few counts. The CDR3 sequence: CASNRLQNKETQYF. The CDR3, as DNA: TGTGCCAGCAACCGACTGCAAAATAAAGAGACCCAGTACTTC. V and J are TRBV6-1 and TRBJ2-5; no firm D call. The CDR3 is 14 amino acids. From germline, CDR1 is MNHNS and CDR2 SASEGT. V gave up 7 bases and J gave up 3 bases, with 15 bases separating them.

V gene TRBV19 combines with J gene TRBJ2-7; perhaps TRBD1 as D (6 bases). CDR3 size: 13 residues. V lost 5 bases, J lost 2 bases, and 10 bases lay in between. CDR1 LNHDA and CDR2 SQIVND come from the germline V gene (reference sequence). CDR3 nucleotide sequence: TGTGCCAGTAGTCCTAGACAGGCCTACGAGCAGTACTTC. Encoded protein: CASSPRQAYEQYF. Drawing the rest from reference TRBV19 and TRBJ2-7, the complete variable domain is DGGITQSPKYLFRKEGQNVTLSCEQNLNHDAMYWYRQDPGQGLRLIYYSQIVNDFQKGDIAEGYSVSREKKESFPLTVTSAQKNPTAFYLCASSPRQAYEQYFGPGTRLTVT.

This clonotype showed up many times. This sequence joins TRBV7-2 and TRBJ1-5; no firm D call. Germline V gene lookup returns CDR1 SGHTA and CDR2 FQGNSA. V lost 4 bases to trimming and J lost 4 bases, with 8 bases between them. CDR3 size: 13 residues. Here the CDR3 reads CASSSDLNQPQHF. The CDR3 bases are TGTGCCAGCAGCTCCGACCTGAATCAGCCCCAGCATTTT.

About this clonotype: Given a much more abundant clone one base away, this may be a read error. The DNA for the CDR3 is TGTGCCAGCAGCCGAGCCCGCTACAATGAGCAGTTCTTC. It is translated as CASSRARYNEQFF. The chain uses TRBV3-1 and TRBJ2-1; D unresolved. V lost 4 bases and J 3 bases, leaving 7 bases between the germline ends. The length of the CDR3 is 13 residues. Germline V gives CDR1 LGHDT, CDR2 YNNKEL (reference sequence).

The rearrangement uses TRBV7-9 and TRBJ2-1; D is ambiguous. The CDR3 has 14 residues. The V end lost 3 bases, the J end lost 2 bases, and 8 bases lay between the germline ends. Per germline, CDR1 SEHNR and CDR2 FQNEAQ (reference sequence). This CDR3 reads CASSFDGAYNEQFF. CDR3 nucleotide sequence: TGTGCCAGCAGCTTTGACGGAGCCTACAATGAGCAGTTCTTC.

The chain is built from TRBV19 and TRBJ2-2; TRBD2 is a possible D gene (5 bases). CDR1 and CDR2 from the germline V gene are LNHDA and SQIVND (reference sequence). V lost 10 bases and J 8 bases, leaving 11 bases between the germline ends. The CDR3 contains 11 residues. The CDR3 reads CATRRAGELFF. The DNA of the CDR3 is TGTGCCACCCGGCGGGCGGGGGAGCTGTTTTTT.

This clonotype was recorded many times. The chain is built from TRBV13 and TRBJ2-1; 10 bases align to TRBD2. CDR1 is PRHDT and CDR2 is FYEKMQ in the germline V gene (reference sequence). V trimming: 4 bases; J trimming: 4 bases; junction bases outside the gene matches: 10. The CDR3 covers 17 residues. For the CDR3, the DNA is TGTGCCAGCAGCTCCGGCCTTGGGACTAGCGTTTACAATGAGCAGTTCTTC. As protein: CASSSGLGTSVYNEQFF.

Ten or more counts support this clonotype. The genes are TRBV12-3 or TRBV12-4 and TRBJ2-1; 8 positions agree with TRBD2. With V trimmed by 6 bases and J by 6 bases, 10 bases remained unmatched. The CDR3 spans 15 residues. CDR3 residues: CASRTGTSIGNEQFF. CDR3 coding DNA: TGTGCCAGCAGGACCGGGACTAGTATCGGCAATGAGCAGTTCTTC.

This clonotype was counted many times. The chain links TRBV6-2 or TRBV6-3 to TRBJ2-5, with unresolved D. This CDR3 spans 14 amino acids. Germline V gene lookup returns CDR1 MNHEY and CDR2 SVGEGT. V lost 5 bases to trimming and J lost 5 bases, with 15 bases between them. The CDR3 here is CASSPRSDWETQYF. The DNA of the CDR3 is TGTGCCAGCAGTCCCCGATCCGATTGGGAGACCCAGTACTTC.

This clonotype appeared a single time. This CDR3 reads CASSILRGTGGCTF. For the CDR3, the DNA is TGTGCCAGTAGTATATTAAGGGGGACAGGAGGATGCACCTTC. The V and J genes are TRBV19 and TRBJ1-2; 8 bases are a match to TRBD1. CDR3 length equals 14 residues. V lost 2 bases and J lost 13; bases outside the gene matches: 12. Germline lookup yields CDR1 LNHDA and CDR2 SQIVND (reference sequence).

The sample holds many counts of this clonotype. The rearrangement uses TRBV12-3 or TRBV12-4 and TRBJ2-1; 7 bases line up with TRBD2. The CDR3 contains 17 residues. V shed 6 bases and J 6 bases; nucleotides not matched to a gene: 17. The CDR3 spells CASSLQNFWGGFNEQFF. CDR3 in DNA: TGTGCCAGCAGCCTCCAGAATTTCTGGGGAGGGTTCAATGAGCAGTTCTTC.

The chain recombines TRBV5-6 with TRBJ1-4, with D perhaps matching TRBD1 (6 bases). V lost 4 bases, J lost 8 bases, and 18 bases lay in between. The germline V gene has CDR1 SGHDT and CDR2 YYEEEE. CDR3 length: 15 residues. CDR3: CASSETGKGVEKLFF. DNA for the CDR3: TGTGCCAGCAGCGAAACAGGGAAGGGAGTGGAAAAACTGTTTTTT.

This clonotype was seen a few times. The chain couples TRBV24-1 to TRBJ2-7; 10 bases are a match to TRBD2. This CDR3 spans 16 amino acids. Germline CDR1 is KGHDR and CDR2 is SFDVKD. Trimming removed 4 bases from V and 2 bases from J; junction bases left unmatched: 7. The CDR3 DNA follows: TGTGCCACCAGTGACCCGAGGAGCGGGGGGGCCTACGAGCAGTACTTC. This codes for CATSDPRSGGAYEQYF.